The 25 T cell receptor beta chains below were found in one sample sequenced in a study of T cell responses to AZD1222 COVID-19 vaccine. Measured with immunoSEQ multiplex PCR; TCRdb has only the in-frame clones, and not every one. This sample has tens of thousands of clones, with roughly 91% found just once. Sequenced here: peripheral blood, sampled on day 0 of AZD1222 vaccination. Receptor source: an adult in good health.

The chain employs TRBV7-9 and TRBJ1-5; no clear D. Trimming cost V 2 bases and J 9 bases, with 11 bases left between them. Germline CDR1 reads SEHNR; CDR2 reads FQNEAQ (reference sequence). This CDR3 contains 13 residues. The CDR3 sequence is CASSLTGGGPQHF. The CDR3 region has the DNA TGTGCCAGCAGCTTAACGGGTGGAGGGCCCCAGCATTTT.

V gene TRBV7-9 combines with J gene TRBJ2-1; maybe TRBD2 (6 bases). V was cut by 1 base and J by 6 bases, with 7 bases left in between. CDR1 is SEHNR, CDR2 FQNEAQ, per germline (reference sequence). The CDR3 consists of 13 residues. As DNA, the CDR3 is TGTGCCAGCAGCTTAGTGACTAGCAATGAGCAGTTCTTC. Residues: CASSLVTSNEQFF.

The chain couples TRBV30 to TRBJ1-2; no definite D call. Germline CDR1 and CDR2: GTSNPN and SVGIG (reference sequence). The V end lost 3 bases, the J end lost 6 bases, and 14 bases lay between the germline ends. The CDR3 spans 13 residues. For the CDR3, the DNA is TGTGCCTGGAGCTCTAGGGCCGCGGATGGCTACACCTTC. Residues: CAWSSRAADGYTF.

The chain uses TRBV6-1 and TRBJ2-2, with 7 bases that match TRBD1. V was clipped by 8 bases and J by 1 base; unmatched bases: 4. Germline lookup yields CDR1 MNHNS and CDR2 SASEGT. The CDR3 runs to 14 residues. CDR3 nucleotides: TGTGCCAGCTGCCGGGACAGGAACACCGGGGAGCTGTTTTTT. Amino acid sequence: CASCRDRNTGELFF.

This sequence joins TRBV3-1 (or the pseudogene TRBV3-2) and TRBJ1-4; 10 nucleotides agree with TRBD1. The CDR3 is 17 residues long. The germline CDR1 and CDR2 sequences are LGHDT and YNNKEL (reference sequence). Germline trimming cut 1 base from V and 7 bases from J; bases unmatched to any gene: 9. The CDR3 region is CASSQGPWDRGGEKLFF. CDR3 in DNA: TGTGCCAGCAGCCAAGGGCCCTGGGACAGGGGAGGTGAAAAACTGTTTTTT.

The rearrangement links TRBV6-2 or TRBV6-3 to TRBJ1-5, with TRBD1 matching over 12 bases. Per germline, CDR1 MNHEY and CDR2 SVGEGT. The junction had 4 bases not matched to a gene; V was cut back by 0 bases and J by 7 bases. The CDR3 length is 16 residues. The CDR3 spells CASSYSSGTGGQPQHF. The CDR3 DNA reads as TGTGCCAGCAGTTACTCTTCCGGGACAGGGGGCCAGCCCCAGCATTTT.

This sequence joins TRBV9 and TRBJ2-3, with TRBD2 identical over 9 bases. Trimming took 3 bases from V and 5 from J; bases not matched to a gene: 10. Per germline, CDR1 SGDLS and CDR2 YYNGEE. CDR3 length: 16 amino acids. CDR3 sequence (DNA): TGTGCCAGCAGCGCTAGCCTAGCGGGGACGCGAGATACGCAGTATTTT. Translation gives CASSASLAGTRDTQYF.

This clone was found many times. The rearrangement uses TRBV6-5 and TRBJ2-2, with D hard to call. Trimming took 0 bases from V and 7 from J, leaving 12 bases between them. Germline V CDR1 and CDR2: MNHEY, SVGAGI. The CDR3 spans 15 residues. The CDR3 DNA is TGTGCCAGCAGTTACTCGGAAGGGCATAACGGGGAGCTGTTTTTT. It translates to CASSYSEGHNGELFF.

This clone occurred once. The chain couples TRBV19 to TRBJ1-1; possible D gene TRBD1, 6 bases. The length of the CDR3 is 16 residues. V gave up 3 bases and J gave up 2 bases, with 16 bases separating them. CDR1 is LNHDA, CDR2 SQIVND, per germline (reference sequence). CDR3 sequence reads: CASSMGEGQINTEAFF. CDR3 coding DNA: TGTGCCAGTAGTATGGGCGAAGGACAGATTAACACTGAAGCTTTCTTT.

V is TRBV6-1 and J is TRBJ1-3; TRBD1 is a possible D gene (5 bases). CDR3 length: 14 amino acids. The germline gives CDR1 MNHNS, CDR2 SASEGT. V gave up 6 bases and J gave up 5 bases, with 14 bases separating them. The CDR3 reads CASRPTDTRNTIYF. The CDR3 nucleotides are TGTGCCAGCAGACCTACGGACACTCGAAACACCATATATTTT.

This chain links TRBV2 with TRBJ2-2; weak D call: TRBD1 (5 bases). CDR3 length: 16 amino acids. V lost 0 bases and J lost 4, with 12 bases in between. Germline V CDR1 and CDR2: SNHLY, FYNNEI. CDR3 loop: CASSEALGLFTGELFF. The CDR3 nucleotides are TGTGCCAGCAGTGAAGCTCTGGGGCTCTTCACCGGGGAGCTGTTTTTT.

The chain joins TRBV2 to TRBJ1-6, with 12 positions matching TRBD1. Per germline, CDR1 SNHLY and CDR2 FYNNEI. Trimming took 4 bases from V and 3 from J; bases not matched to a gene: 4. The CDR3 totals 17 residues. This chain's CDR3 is CASSVGTGGLYNSPLHF. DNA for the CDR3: TGTGCCAGCAGTGTTGGGACAGGGGGCCTCTATAATTCACCCCTCCACTTT.

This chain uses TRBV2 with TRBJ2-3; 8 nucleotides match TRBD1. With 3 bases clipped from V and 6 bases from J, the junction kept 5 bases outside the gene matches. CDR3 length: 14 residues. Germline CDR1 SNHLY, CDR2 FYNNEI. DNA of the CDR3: TGTGCCAGCAGTGACGACAGGGGATGCGATACGCAGTATTTT. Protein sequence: CASSDDRGCDTQYF. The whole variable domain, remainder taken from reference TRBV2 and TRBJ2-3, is EPEVTQTPSHQVTQMGQEVILRCVPISNHLYFYWYRQILGQKVEFLVSFYNNEISEKSEIFDDQFSVERPDGSNFTLKIRSTKLEDSAMYFCASSDDRGCDTQYFGPGTRLTVL.

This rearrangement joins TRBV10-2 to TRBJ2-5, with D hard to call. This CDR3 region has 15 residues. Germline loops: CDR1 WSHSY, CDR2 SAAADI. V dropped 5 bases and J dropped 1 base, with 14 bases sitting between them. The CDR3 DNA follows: TGCGCCAGCAGTCCCATCCAGCCGGGCCAAGAGACCCAGTACTTC. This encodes CASSPIQPGQETQYF.

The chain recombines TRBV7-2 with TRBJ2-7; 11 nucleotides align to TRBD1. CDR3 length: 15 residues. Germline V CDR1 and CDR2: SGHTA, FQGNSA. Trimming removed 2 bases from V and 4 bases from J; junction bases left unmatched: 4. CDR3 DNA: TGTGCCAGCAGCTTAACCGGGACAGGGGGTTACGAGCAGTACTTC. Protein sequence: CASSLTGTGGYEQYF.

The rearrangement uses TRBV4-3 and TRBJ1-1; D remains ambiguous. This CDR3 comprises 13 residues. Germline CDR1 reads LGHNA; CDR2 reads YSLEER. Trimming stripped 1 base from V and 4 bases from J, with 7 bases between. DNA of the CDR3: TGCGCCAGCAGCCAAGTAACGGGCACTGAAGCTTTCTTT. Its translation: CASSQVTGTEAFF.

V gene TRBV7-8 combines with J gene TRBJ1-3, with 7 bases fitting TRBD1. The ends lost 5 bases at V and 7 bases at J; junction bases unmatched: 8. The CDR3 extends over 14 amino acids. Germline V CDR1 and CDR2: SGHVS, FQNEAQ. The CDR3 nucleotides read TGTGCCAGCAGCGACGACAGGGTCGGGAACACCATATATTTT. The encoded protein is CASSDDRVGNTIYF.

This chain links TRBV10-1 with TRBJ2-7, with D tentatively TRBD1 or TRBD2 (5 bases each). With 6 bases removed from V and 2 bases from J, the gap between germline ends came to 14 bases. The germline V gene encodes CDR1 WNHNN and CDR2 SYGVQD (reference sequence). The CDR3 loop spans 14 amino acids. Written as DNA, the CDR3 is TGCGCCAGCAGGATCTCAAGGGGACCCTACGAGCAGTACTTC. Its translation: CASRISRGPYEQYF.

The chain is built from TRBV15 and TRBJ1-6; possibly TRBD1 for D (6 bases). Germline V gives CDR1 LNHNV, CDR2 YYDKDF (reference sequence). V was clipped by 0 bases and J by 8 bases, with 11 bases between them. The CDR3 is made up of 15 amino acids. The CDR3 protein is CATSRDGYRDSPLHF. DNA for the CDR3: TGTGCCACCAGCAGAGATGGATACAGGGATTCACCCCTCCACTTT.

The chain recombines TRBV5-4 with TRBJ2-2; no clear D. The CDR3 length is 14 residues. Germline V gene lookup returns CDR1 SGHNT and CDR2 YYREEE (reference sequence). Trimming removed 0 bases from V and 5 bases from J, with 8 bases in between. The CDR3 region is CASSLGSGTGELFF. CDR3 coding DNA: TGTGCCAGCAGCTTGGGCAGTGGGACCGGGGAGCTGTTTTTT. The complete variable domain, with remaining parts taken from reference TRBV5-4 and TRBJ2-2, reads ETGVTQSPTHLIKTRGQQVTLRCSSQSGHNTVSWYQQALGQGPQFIFQYYREEENGRGNFPPRFSGLQFPNYSSELNVNALELDDSALYLCASSLGSGTGELFFGEGSRLTVL.

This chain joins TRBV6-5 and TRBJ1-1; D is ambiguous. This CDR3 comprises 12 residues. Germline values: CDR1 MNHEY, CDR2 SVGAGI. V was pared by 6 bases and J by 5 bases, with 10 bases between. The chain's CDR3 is CASSQTLTEAFF. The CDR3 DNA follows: TGTGCCAGCAGCCAGACATTGACTGAAGCTTTCTTT.

This CDR3 reads CASSPRQTLNQPQHF. CDR3 bases: TGCGCCAGCAGCCCACGACAGACACTCAATCAGCCCCAGCATTTT. The V and J genes are TRBV4-1 and TRBJ1-5; D perhaps matches TRBD1 (5 bases). Germline V gives CDR1 MGHRA, CDR2 YSYEKL. CDR3 length equals 15 residues. The V end lost 4 bases, the J end lost 3 bases, and 13 bases lay between the germline ends.

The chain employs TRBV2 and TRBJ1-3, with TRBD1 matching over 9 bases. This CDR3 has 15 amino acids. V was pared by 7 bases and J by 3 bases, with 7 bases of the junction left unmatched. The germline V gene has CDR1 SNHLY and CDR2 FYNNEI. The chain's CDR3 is CASILDRGGGNTIYF. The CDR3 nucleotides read TGTGCCAGCATCCTGGACAGGGGCGGTGGAAACACCATATATTTT.

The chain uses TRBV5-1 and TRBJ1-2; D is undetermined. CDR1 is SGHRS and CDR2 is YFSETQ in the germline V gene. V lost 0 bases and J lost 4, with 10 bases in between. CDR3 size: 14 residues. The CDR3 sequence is CASSLGGGGYGYTF. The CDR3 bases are TGCGCCAGCAGCTTGGGAGGCGGAGGCTATGGCTACACCTTC.

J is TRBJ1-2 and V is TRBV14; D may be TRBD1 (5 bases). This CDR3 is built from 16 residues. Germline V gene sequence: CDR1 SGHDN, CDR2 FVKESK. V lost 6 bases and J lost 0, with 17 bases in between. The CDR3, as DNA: TGTGCCAGCAGTCGCATTGGGGGGACGGCTAACTATGGCTACACCTTC. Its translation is CASSRIGGTANYGYTF.